Reported below is one T cell receptor beta chain. Germline V gene sequence: CDR1 LGHDT, CDR2 YNNKEL (reference sequence). The V and J ends lost 0 bases and 6 bases respectively, with 9 bases between them. The CDR3 length is 14 residues. TCRdb's table, derived via immunoSEQ multiplex PCR, lists solely in-frame clones and lacks some. In the table there are roughly 370,000 clones, approximately 90% of which are singletons. This record belongs to a study of control samples from healthy donors and cancer patients. The sequence derives from a man aged 40-55 years with head and neck cancer. The V gene is TRBV3-1 (or the pseudogene TRBV3-2), the J gene TRBJ1-5; D gene ambiguous. The sequenced sample was PBMCs. CDR3 residues: CASSQDLVVQPQHF. CDR3 coding DNA: TGTGCCAGCAGCCAAGATTTGGTGGTTCAGCCCCAGCATTTT.